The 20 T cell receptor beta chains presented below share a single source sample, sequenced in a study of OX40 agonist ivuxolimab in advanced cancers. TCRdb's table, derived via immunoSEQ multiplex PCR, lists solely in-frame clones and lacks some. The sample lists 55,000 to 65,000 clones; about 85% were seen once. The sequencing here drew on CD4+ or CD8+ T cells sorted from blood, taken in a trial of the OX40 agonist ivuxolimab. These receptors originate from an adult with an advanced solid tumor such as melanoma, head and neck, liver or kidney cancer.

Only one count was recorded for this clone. The CDR3 sequence: CASSEAWQGADTQYF. In DNA form, the CDR3 reads TGTGCCAGCAGTGAAGCCTGGCAGGGCGCAGATACGCAGTATTTT. The V gene is TRBV6-1, the J gene TRBJ2-3; D perhaps matches TRBD1 (5 bases). Per germline, CDR1 MNHNS and CDR2 SASEGT. V lost 0 bases, J lost 4 bases, and 11 bases lay in between. This CDR3 has 15 amino acids.

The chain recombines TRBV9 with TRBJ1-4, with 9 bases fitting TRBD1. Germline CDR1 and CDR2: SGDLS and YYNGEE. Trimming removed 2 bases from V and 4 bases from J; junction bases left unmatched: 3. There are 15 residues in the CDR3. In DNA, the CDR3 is TGTGCCAGCAGCGTCGGGACAGGGATTAATGAAAAACTGTTTTTT. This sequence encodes CASSVGTGINEKLFF.

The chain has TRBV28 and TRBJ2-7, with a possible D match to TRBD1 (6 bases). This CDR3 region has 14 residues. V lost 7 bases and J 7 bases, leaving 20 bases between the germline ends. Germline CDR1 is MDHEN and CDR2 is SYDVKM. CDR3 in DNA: TGTGCCAGCACCCCGGTGGGGGCCGGGGAAGAGCAGTACTTC. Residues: CASTPVGAGEEQYF.

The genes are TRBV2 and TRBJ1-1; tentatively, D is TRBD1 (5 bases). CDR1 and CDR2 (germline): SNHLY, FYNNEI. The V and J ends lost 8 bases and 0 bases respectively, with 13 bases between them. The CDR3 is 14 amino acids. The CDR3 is CASGGGAVNTEAFF. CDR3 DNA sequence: TGTGCCAGCGGAGGAGGGGCGGTGAACACTGAAGCTTTCTTT.

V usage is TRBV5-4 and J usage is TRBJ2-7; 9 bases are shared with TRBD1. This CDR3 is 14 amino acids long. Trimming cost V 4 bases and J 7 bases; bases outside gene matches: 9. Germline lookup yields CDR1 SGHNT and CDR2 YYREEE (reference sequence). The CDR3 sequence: CASSPGQGSWEQYF. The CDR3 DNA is TGTGCCAGCAGCCCGGGACAGGGCTCTTGGGAGCAGTACTTC.

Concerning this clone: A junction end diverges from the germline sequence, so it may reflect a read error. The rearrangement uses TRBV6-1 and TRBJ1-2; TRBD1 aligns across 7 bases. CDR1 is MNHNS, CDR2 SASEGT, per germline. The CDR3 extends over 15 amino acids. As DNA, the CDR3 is TGTGCCAGCAGGGAAGTAGGGGGCCTCAACTATGGCTACACCTTC. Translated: CASREVGGLNYGYTF.

The CDR3 loop is CASSLVDRGAGELFF. CDR3 nucleotide sequence: TGTGCCAGCAGTTTGGTGGACAGGGGTGCCGGGGAGCTGTTTTTT. This chain connects TRBV28 to TRBJ2-2; 9 positions agree with TRBD1. The CDR3 is 15 residues long. Germline-derived CDR1 and CDR2 are MDHEN and SYDVKM. The trim removed 3 bases at V and 6 bases at J, leaving 5 bases unmatched.

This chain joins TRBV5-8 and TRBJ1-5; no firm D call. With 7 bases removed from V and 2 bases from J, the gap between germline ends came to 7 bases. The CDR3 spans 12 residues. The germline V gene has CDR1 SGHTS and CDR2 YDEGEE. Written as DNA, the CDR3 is TGTGCCAGCCGGCAGGGCAATCAGCCCCAGCATTTT. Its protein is CASRQGNQPQHF.

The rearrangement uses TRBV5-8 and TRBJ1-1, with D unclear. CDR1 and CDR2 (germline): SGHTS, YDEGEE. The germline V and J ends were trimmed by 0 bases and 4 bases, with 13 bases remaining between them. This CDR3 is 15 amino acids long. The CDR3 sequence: CASSLAVGDGTEAFF. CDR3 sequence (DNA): TGTGCCAGCAGCTTGGCGGTTGGGGATGGCACTGAAGCTTTCTTT.

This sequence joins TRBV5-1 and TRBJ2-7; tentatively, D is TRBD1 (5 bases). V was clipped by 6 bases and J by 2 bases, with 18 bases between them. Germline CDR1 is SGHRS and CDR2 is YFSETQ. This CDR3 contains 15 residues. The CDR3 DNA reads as TGCGCCAGCAAACTTCAGGGCGGAGCGACCTACGAGCAGTACTTC. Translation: CASKLQGGATYEQYF.

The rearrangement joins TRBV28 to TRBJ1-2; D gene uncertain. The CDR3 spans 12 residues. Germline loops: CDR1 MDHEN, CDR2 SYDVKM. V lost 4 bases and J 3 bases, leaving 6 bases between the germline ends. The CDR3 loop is CASSSRDYGYTF. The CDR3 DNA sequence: TGTGCCAGCAGTTCCCGGGACTATGGCTACACCTTC.

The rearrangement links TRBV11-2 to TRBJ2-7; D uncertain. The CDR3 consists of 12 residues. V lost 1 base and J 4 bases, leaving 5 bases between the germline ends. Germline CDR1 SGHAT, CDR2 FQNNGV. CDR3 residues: CASSLARYEQYF. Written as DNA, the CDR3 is TGTGCCAGCAGCTTAGCTCGATACGAGCAGTACTTC.

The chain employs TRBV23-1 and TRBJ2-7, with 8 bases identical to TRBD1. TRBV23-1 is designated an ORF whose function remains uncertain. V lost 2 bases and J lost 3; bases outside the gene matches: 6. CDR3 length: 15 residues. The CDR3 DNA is TGCGCCAGCAGTCAAATCCCGGACAGGGACTACGAGCAGTACTTC. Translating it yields CASSQIPDRDYEQYF.

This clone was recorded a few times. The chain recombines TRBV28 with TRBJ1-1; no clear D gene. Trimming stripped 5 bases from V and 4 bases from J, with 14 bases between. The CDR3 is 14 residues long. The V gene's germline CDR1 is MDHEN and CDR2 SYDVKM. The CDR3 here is CASSPPDGGTEAFF. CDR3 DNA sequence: TGTGCCAGCAGTCCCCCGGACGGAGGCACTGAAGCTTTCTTT.

DNA of the CDR3: TGTGCCAGCAGCTCCGCGGGGGATATACCCAACGACGAGCAGTACTTC. The encoded protein is CASSSAGDIPNDEQYF. V and J are TRBV7-3 and TRBJ2-7; 7 nucleotides agree with TRBD2. The CDR3 has 16 amino acids. The germline gives CDR1 SGHTA, CDR2 FQGTGA. Trimming at V came to 4 bases and at J to 5 bases, leaving 14 bases not matched to a gene.

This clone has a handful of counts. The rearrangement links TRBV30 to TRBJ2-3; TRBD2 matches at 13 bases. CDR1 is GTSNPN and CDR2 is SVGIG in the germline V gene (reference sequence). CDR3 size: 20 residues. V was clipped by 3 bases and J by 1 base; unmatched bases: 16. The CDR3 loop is CAWSPFLGLAGAERTDTQYF. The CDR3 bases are TGTGCCTGGAGCCCATTCCTCGGACTAGCGGGAGCCGAACGCACAGATACGCAGTATTTT.

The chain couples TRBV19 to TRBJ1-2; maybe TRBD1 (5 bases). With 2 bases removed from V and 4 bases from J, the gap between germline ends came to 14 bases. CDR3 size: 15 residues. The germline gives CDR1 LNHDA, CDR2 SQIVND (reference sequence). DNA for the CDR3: TGTGCCAGTAGTATAAAACGGGACGGAAGCTATGGCTACACCTTC. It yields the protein CASSIKRDGSYGYTF.

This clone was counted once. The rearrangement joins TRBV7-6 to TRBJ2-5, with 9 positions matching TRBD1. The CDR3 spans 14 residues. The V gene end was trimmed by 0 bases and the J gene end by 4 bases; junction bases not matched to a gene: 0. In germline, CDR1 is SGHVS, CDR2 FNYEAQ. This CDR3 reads CASSLATGGETQYF. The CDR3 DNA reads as TGTGCCAGCAGCTTAGCGACAGGGGGAGAGACCCAGTACTTC.

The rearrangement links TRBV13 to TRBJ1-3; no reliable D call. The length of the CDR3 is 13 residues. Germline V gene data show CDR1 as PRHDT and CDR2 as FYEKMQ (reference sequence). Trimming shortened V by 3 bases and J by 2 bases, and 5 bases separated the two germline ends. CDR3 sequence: CASSFTAGNTIYF. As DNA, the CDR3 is TGTGCCAGCAGCTTTACCGCTGGAAACACCATATATTTT.

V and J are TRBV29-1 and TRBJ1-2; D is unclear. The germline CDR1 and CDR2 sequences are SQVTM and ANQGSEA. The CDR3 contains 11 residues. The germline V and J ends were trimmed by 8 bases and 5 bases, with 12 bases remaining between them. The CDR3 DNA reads TGCAGCATTATCGCAGGTTATGGCTACACCTTC. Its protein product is CSIIAGYGYTF.